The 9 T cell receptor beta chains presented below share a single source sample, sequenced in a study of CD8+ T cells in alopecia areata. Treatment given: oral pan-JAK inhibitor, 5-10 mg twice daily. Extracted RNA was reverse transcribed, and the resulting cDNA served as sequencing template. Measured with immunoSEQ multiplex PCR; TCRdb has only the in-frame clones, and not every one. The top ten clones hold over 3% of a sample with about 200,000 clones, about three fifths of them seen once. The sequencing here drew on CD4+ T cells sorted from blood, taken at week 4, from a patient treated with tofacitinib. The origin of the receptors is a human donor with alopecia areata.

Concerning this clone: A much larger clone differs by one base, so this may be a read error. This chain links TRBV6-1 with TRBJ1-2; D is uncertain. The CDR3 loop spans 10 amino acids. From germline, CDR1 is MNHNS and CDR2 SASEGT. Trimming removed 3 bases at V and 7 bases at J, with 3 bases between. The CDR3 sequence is CASSDGGYTF. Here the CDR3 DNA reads TGTGCCAGCAGTGACGGTGGCTACACCTTC.

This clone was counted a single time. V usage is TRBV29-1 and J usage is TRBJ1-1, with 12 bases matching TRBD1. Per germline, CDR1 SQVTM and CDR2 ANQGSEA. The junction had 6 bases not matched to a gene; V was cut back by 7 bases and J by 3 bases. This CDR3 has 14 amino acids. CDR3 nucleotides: TGCAGCGCTACGGGACAGGGGGCGTACACTGAAGCTTTCTTT. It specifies CSATGQGAYTEAFF.

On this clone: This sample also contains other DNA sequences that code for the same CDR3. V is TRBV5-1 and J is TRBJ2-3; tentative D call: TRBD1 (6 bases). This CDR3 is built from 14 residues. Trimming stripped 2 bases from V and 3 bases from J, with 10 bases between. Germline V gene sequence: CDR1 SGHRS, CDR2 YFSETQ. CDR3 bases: TGCGCCAGCAGCTTACAGGGTTCGACAGATACGCAGTATTTT. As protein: CASSLQGSTDTQYF.

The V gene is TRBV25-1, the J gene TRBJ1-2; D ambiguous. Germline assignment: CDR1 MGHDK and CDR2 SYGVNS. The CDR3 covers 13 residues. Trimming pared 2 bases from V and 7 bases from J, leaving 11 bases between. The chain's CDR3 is CASSEGPLGGYTF. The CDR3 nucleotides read TGTGCCAGCAGTGAAGGGCCCCTGGGTGGCTACACCTTC.

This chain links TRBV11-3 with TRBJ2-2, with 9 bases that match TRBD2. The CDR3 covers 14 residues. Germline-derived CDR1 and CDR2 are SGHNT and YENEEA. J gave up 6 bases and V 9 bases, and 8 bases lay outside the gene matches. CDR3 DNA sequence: TGTGCCAGTCAGTGGACTAGCGTGTCCGGGGAGCTGTTTTTT. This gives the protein CASQWTSVSGELFF. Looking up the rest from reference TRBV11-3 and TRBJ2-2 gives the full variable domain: EAGVVQSPRYKIIEKKQPVAFWCNPISGHNTLYWYLQNLGQGPELLIRYENEEAVDDSQLPKDRFSAERLKGVDSTLKIQPAELGDSAVYLCASQWTSVSGELFFGEGSRLTVL.

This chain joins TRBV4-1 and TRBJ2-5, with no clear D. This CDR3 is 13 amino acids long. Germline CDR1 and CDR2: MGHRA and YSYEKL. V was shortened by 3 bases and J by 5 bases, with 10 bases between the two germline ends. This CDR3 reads CASSQPRAETQYF. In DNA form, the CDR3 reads TGCGCCAGCAGCCAGCCTAGGGCGGAGACCCAGTACTTC.

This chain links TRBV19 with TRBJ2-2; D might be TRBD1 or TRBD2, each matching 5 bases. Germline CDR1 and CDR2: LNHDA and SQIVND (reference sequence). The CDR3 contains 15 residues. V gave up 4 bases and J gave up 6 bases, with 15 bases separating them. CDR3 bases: TGTGCCAGTAGTAACCGGGACGGGTCGTCCGGGGAGCTGTTTTTT. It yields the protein CASSNRDGSSGELFF.

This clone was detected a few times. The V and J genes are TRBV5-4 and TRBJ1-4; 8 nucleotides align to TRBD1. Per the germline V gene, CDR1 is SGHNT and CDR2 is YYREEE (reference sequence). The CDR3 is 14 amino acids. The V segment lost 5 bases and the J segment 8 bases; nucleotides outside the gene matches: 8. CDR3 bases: TGTGCCAGCAGTTCGGGACAGGCCCCAGAAAAACTGTTTTTT. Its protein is CASSSGQAPEKLFF.

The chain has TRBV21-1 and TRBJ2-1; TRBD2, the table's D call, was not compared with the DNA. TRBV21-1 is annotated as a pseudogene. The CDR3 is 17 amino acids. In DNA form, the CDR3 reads TGTGCCAGCAGCAACGAGGCGGGGGCCATTGGGTACAATGAGCAGTTCTTC. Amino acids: CASSNEAGAIGYNEQFF.